This T cell receptor (beta chain) was obtained from a study of blood T cell repertoires in COVID-19 (dated by TCRdb to the early 2020s). Broadly, across the study: Samples from collaborators originated in the United States, Italy and Spain and spanned both the acute and convalescent phases of COVID-19. The material from the prospective study consisted of cDNA or gDNA derived from T cells, B-cell-depleted T cells, or PBMCs. Subjects who had been exposed to COVID-19, were actively infected with it, or had recovered from it provided the deeply sampled blood TCRbeta repertoires that made up the dataset. The repertoires were made available in a free public database intended to serve as a resource for research on the immune response to SARS-CoV-2. The samples were drawn from the first 160 participants of the ongoing ImmuneRACE study and from 1,254 subjects provided by 6 global collaborators. The sample metadata nearly always contained a de-identified subject ID, COVID-19 status, age in years and sex. Where available, HLA class I and class II types were obtained from metadata supplied by the sample provider rather than from assay-based typing.

The collaborating institutions used their own protocols to collect whole blood in K2EDTA tubes. Collaborator samples were shipped for TCRbeta analysis as frozen whole blood, isolated PBMCs, or DNA extracted from either sample type. Overall study results and their limits: The quantity of clinical and demographic metadata differed by source and by participant and was supplied without curation.

As concerns this clone: What antigen it recognizes has not been identified. Base qualities were left out, and no much larger clone turns up one base away.

The germline V gene sets CDR1 to SGHDN and CDR2 to FVKESK. CDR3 length: 15 amino acids, cysteine to phenylalanine. This entry keeps only the CDR3 DNA: 45 bases, framed from base 1. V is cut back by 4 bases and J by 11 bases, with 13 bases in the junction unmatched. The immunoSEQ Assay, a bias-controlled multiplex PCR, was used to amplify TCRbeta CDR3 regions from genomic DNA. On the authors' methods: Nucleated cell counts per sample were estimated from amplification of reference gene primers within the assay. To quantify the absolute abundance of each unique TCRbeta CDR3 rearrangement, sequence reads were collapsed and filtered. For each sample, productive Simpson clonality was calculated as the square root of Simpson's diversity index over productive rearrangements. The table comes from immuneACCESS by way of TCRdb, which keeps in-frame sequences with V and J called. Part of the clones is missing from these tables; in studies checked, under half for an unresolved V gene and the rest for unknown reasons. V and J calls and clone size are those listed in that table; D and trimming were worked out from the DNA. Here the sample has over 100,000 clones; 70% to 85% occur a single time. The ten largest account for 9.5% to 15% of the sample.

Sequencing input: peripheral blood. The clonotype comes from an older woman with acute or convalescent COVID-19. The chain was built from TRBV14 and TRBJ1-2, and TRBD1 aligns with 10 junction nucleotides. The CDR3 reads CASSPTFRDRGGYTF. The sequenced DNA is TGTGCCAGCAGCCCCACCTTTCGGGACAGGGGAGGTTACACCTTC.